The 2 T cell receptor beta chains below all came from one sample that was sequenced in a study of metastatic and nonmetastatic thyroid tumors. Patients were all untreated before their thyroid surgery. TCRdb re-called the PCR reads via MiXCR. The table includes 55,000 to 75,000 clones, around 19% detected once. Sequenced: blood. These receptors were obtained from a female donor with papillary thyroid cancer or a benign thyroid nodule (not recorded which). Some clones in this sample may be carry-over from other donors' samples.

This clone turned up a few times. A much larger clone differs by one base, so this may be a read error. This chain uses TRBV20-1 with TRBJ2-3, with D possibly being TRBD2 (6 bases). The CDR3 loop spans 13 amino acids. CDR1 DFQATT and CDR2 SNEGSKA come from the germline V gene (reference sequence). V lost 5 bases and J 2 bases, leaving 11 bases between the germline ends. CDR3 nucleotide sequence: TGCAGTGCTGGGAGGATCAACACAGATACGCAGTATTTT. Encoded protein: CSAGRINTDTQYF.

CDR3 sequence: CASSKNTAPGANVLTF. DNA for the CDR3: TGTGCCAGCAGTAAAAACACTGCACCTGGGGCCAACGTCCTGACTTTC. The chain uses TRBV6-1 and TRBJ2-6; D is unclear. Trimming shortened V by 5 bases and J by 2 bases, and 13 bases separated the two germline ends. The CDR3 consists of 16 residues. Germline V CDR1 and CDR2: MNHNS, SASEGT.